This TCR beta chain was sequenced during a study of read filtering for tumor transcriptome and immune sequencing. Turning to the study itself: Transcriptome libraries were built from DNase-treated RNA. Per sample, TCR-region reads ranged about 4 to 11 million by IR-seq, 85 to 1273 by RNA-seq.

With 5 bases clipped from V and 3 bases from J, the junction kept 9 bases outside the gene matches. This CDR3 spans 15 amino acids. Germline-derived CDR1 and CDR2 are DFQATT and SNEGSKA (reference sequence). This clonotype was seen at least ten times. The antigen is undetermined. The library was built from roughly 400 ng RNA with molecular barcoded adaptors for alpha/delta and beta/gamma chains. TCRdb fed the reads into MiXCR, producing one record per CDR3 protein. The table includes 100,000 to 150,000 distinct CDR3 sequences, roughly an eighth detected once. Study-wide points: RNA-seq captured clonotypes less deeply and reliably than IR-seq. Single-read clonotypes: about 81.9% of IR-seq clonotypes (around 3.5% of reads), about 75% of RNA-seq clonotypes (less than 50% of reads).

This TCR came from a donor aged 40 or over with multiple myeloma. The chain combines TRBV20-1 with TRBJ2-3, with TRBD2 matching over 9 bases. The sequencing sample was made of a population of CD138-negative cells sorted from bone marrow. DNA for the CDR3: TGCAGTGCTTCCCCCTGGACTAGCGTGACAGATACGCAGTATTTT. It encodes CSASPWTSVTDTQYF.